This T cell receptor beta chain came from a study of OX40 agonist ivuxolimab in advanced cancers. Overall study context: Patients received intravenous ivuxolimab every 2 weeks at 0.01 to 10 mg/kg. One hepatocellular carcinoma and two cutaneous melanoma patients partially responded. Cancers in dose escalation were hepatocellular, melanoma, renal cell and head and neck.

Study observations and caveats: Both CD4+ and CD8+ T cell populations in blood had undergone clonal expansion by week 6 at 0.1 to 3.0 mg/kg.

This CDR3 region has 16 residues. Germline V lookup: CDR1 SGHTS, CDR2 YDEGEE. Trimming at V came to 5 bases and at J to 5 bases, leaving 7 bases not matched to a gene. This clone was seen a few times. Its specificity is not known. The assay was immunoSEQ multiplex PCR, and TCRdb's table has in-frame clones only and misses some. The sample has around 40,000 clones; roughly four fifths are singletons. The input for sequencing was CD4+ or CD8+ T cells sorted from blood, taken in a trial of the OX40 agonist ivuxolimab. This chain joins TRBV5-8 and TRBJ2-1; 13 positions agree with TRBD2. This receptor was identified in an adult with an advanced solid tumor such as melanoma, head and neck, liver or kidney cancer. The CDR3: CASSSGTSGKDNEQFF. The CDR3 coding sequence is TGTGCCAGCAGTTCCGGGACTAGCGGGAAGGACAATGAGCAGTTCTTC.